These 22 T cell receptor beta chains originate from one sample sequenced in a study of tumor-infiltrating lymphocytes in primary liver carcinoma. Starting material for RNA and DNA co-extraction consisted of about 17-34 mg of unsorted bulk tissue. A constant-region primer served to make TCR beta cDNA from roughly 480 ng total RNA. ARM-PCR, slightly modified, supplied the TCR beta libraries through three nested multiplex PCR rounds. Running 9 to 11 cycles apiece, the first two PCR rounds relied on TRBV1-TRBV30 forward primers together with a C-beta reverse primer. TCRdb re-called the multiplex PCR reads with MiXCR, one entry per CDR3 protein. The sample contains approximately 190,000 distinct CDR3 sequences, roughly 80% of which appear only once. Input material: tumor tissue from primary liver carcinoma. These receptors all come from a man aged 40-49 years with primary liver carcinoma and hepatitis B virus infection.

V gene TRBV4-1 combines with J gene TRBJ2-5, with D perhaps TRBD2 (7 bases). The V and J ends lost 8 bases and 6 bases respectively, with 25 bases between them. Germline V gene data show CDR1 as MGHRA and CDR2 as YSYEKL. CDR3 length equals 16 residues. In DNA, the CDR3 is TGCGCCAGCGGCCTTGAGGGGGGGCTGCGTCGAAAGACCCAGTACTTC. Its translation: CASGLEGGLRRKTQYF.

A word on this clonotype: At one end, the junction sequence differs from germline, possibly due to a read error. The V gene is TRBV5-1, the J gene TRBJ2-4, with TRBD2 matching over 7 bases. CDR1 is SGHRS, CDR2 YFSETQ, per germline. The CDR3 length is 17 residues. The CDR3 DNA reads TGCGCCAGTAGCTTGGGAGGGATAGACCTAGCCAAAAACATTCAGTACTTC. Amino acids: CASSLGGIDLAKNIQYF.

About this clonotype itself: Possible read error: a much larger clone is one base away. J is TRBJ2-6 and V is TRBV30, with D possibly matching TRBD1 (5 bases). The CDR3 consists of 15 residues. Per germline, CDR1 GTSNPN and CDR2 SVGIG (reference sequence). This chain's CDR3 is CACPDGSSGANILTF. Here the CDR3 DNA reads TGTGCCTGCCCGGACGGTAGCTCTGGGGCCAACATCCTGACTTTC.

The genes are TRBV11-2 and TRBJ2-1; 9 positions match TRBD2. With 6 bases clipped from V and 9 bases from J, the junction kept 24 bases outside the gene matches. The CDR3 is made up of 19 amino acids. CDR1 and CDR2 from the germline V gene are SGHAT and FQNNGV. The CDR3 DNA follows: TGTGCCAGCAGTTTCCAATGGGTGCCTGGGATTAGCGGGAGTCGTGAGCAGTTCTTC. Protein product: CASSFQWVPGISGSREQFF. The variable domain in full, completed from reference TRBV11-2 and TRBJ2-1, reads EAGVAQSPRYKIIEKRQSVAFWCNPISGHATLYWYQQILGQGPKLLIQFQNNGVVDDSQLPKDRFSAERLKGVDSTLKIQPAKLEDSAVYLCASSFQWVPGISGSREQFFGPGTRLTVL.

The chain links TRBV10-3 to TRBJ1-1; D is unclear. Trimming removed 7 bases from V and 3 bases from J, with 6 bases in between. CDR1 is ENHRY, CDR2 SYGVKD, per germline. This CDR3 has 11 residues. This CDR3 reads CAIMRDTEAFF. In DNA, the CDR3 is TGTGCCATCATGAGAGACACTGAAGCTTTCTTT.

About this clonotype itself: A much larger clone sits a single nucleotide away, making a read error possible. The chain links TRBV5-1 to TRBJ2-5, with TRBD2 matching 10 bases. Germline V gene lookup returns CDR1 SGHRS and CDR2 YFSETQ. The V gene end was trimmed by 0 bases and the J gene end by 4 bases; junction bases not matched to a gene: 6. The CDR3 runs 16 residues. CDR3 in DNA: TGCGCCAGCAGCTTGGGTGGACTAGCGGTAGGAGAGACCCAGTACTTC. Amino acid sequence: CASSLGGLAVGETQYF.

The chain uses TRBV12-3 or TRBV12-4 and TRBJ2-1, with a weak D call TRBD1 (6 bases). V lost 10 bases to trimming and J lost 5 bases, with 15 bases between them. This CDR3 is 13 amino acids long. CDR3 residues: CATSLGQNNEQFF. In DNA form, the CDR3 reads TGTGCCACGAGTTTAGGACAGAACAATGAGCAGTTCTTC.

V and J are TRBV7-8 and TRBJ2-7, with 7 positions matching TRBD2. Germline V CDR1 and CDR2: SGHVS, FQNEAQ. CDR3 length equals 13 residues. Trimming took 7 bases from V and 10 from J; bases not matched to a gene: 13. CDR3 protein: CASNFTSVYEQYF. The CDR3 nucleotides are TGTGCCAGCAACTTTACTAGCGTCTATGAACAGTACTTC.

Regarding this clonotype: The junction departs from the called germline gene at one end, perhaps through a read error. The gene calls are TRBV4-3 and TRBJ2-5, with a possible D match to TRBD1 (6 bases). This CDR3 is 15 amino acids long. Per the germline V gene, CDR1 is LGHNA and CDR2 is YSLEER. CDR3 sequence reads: CATSHRQQGEETQYF. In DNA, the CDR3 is TGCGCCACCAGCCATCGGCAACAGGGTGAGGAGACCCAGTACTTC.

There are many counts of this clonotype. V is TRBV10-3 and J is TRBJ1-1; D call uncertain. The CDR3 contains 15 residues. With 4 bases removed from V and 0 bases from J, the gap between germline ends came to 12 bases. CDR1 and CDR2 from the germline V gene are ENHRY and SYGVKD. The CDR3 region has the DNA TGTGCCATCAGTGCTGAGGACGGTATGAACACTGAAGCTTTCTTT. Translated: CAISAEDGMNTEAFF.

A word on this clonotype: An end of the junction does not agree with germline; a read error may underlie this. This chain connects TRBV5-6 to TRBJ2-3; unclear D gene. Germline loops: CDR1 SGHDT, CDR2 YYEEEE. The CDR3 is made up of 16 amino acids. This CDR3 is CASSLEVALSTDTQCF. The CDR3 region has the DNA TGTGCCAGCAGCTTGGAGGTAGCCCTGTCCACAGATACGCAGTGTTTT.

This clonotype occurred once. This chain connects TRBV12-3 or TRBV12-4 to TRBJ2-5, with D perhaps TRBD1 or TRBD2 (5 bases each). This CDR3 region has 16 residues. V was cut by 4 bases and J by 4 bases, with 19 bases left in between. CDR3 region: CASSSGEAGGPETQYF. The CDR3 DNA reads TGTGCCAGCAGTTCCGGAGAGGCTGGGGGTCCAGAGACCCAGTACTTC.

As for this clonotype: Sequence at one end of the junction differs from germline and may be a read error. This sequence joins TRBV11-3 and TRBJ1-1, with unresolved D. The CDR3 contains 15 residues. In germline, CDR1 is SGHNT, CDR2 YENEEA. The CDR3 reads CVSSPGSCWGIEAFF. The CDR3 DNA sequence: TGTGTCAGCAGCCCAGGATCCTGTTGGGGTATTGAAGCTTTCTTT.

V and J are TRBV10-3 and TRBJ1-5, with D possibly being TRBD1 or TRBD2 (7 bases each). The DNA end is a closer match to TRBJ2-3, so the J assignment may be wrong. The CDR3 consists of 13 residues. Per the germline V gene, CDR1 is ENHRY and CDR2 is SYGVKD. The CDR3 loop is CATSGTDQAPQYF. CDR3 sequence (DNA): TGTGCTACGAGCGGGACAGACCAGGCGCCCCAGTATTTT.

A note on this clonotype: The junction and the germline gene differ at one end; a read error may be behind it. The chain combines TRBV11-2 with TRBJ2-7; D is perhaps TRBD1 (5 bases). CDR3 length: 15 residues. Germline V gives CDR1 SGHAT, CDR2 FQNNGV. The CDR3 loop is CASSLRWTRKNERYF. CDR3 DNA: TGTGCCAGCAGCTTACGATGGACACGGAAAAACGAGCGGTACTTC.

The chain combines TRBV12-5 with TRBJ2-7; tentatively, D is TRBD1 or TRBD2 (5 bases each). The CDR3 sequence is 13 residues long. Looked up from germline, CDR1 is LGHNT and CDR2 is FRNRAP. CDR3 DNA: TGTGCCAATGAGGGGACCGCTCCCTACGAGCAGTACTTC. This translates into CANEGTAPYEQYF.

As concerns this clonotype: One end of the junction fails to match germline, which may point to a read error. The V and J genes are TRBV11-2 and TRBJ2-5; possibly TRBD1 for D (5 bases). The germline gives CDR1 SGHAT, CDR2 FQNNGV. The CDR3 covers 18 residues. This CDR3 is CASSPISIQGIGRETQYF. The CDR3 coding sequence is TGTGCAAGCAGCCCTATCTCAATCCAGGGTATTGGGCGGGAGACCCAGTACTTC.

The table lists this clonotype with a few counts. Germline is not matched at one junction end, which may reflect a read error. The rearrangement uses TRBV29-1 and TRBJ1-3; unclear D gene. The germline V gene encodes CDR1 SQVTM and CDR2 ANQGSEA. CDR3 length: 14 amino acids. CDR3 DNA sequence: TGCAGCGTTCCTCCACAGCACTCTGGAAACATCATATATTTT. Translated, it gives CSVPPQHSGNIIYF.

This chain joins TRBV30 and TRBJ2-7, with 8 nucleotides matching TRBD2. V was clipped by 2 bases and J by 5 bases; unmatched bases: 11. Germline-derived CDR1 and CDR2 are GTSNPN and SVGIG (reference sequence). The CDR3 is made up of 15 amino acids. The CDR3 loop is CAWSLVGRGDNEQYF. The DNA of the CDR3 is TGTGCCTGGAGTCTCGTCGGGCGGGGGGACAACGAGCAGTACTTC.

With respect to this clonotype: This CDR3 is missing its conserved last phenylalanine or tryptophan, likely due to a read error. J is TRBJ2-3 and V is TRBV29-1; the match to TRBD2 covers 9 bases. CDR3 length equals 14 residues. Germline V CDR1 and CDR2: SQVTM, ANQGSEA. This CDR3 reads CRGLAREGADTQYS. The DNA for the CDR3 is TGCAGAGGCTTAGCGCGGGAGGGGGCAGATACGCAGTATTCT.

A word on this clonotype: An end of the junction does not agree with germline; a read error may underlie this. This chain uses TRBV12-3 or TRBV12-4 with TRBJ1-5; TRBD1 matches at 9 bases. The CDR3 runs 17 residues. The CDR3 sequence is CASSRTNRGRGDQPQHF. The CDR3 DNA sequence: TGTGCCAGCAGTCGAACCAACAGGGGGCGAGGCGATCAGCCCCAGCACTTT.

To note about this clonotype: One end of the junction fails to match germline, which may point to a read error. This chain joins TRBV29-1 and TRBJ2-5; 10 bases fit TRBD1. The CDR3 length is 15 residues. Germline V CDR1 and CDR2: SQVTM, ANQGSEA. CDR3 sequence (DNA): TGTAGCGTCCAAGTCCCGGGACAGGGGATTGAGACCCAGTACTTC. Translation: CSVQVPGQGIETQYF.